These 17 T cell receptor beta chains originate from one sample sequenced in a study of blood T cell repertoires in COVID-19. Some clones are missing from TCRdb's copy, which holds only in-frame ones; the method was immunoSEQ multiplex PCR. The sample records about 68,000 clones, roughly 89% being singletons. The specimen was peripheral blood. These receptors all stem from a young man with acute or convalescent COVID-19.

This chain connects TRBV2 to TRBJ1-6, with D maybe TRBD1 (6 bases). Germline CDR1 reads SNHLY; CDR2 reads FYNNEI. V was pared by 6 bases and J by 0 bases, with 15 bases between. The CDR3 spans 17 residues. In DNA, the CDR3 is TGTGCCAGCAGCGACCCAGGGGCGAGCTCCTATAATTCACCCCTCCACTTT. The encoded protein is CASSDPGASSYNSPLHF.

The chain is built from TRBV24-1 and TRBJ2-2; D gene ambiguous. Germline V gene lookup returns CDR1 KGHDR and CDR2 SFDVKD. V was clipped by 4 bases and J by 4 bases, with 12 bases between them. The CDR3 totals 15 residues. For the CDR3, the DNA is TGTGCCACCAGTGACCCCGGTAGGAGCACCGGGGAGCTGTTTTTT. It codes for CATSDPGRSTGELFF.

The V call is TRBV12-5, the J call TRBJ1-2; 7 bases line up with TRBD1. V trimming: 4 bases; J trimming: 3 bases; junction bases outside the gene matches: 11. The CDR3 spans 16 residues. Germline-derived CDR1 and CDR2 are LGHNT and FRNRAP. This CDR3 reads CASGSREGDSYYGYTF. The CDR3 nucleotides read TGTGCTAGTGGTTCTCGAGAAGGGGACAGCTACTATGGCTACACCTTC.

The chain recombines TRBV2 with TRBJ2-7, with 9 bases aligning to TRBD1. The CDR3 loop spans 16 amino acids. With V trimmed by 6 bases and J by 2 bases, 11 bases remained unmatched. Germline V CDR1 and CDR2: SNHLY, FYNNEI. The CDR3 DNA is TGTGCCAGCAGGTACCCCCGGGACAGGGAGGCCTACGAGCAGTACTTC. Protein: CASRYPRDREAYEQYF.

J is TRBJ2-1 and V is TRBV6-5, with D perhaps matching TRBD2 (6 bases). The CDR3 covers 14 residues. Germline CDR1 MNHEY, CDR2 SVGAGI. Trimming left V 6 bases short and J 3 bases short, with 12 bases between. The CDR3 DNA reads as TGTGCCAGCAGCCGGGACTCCAACTACAATGAGCAGTTCTTC. Its protein is CASSRDSNYNEQFF.

A word on this clone: Additional DNA sequences in this sample encode the identical CDR3. The chain combines TRBV6-2 or TRBV6-3 with TRBJ2-7, with D possibly being TRBD2 (6 bases). V shed 0 bases and J shed 3 bases, with 9 bases lying between them. From germline, CDR1 is MNHEY and CDR2 SVGEGT. The CDR3 is made up of 14 amino acids. The CDR3 nucleotides are TGTGCCAGCAGTTACTCGAGACTAGTCTACGAGCAGTACTTC. It is translated as CASSYSRLVYEQYF.

This chain joins TRBV6-5 and TRBJ1-1; D gene uncertain. The CDR3 spans 15 residues. V lost 8 bases to trimming and J lost 6 bases, with 22 bases between them. The germline gives CDR1 MNHEY, CDR2 SVGAGI. As DNA, the CDR3 is TGTGCCAGCCGCCCCACCGTTCTGGTTGAGGCTGAAGCTTTCTTT. This gives the protein CASRPTVLVEAEAFF.

The J gene is TRBJ2-5, the V gene TRBV7-9, with 8 bases lining up with TRBD2. The CDR3 has 16 amino acids. Germline V gene lookup returns CDR1 SEHNR and CDR2 FQNEAQ (reference sequence). Unmatched junction bases numbered 8, after V lost 4 bases and J lost 1 base. The CDR3 DNA is TGTGCCAGCAGCTCGTTTCGGACTAGCCTCCAAGAGACCCAGTACTTC. This encodes CASSSFRTSLQETQYF. Drawing the rest from reference TRBV7-9 and TRBJ2-5, the complete variable domain is DTGVSQNPRHKITKRGQNVTFRCDPISEHNRLYWYRQTLGQGPEFLTYFQNEAQLEKSRLLSDRFSAERPKGSFSTLEIQRTEQGDSAMYLCASSSFRTSLQETQYFGPGTRLLVL.

The V gene is TRBV21-1, the J gene TRBJ2-2; the table's D call of TRBD2 was not tested on the DNA. TRBV21-1 is marked as a pseudogene. The CDR3 loop spans 17 amino acids. The CDR3 sequence is CASSKALSGSISGELFF. CDR3 sequence (DNA): TGTGCCAGCAGCAAAGCGCTTAGCGGGAGTATTTCCGGGGAGCTGTTTTTT.

The chain is built from TRBV6-5 and TRBJ2-7, with 8 bases matching TRBD2. Germline lookup yields CDR1 MNHEY and CDR2 SVGAGI. V was pared by 0 bases and J by 3 bases, with 1 base of the junction left unmatched. The CDR3 spans 14 residues. CDR3 loop: CASSYSGTSYEQYF. The CDR3 DNA sequence: TGTGCCAGCAGTTACTCGGGGACTAGCTACGAGCAGTACTTC.

The chain is built from TRBV7-9 and TRBJ2-5; possibly TRBD1 for D (6 bases). V was clipped by 4 bases and J by 5 bases, with 8 bases between them. The germline CDR1 and CDR2 sequences are SEHNR and FQNEAQ (reference sequence). The CDR3 loop spans 12 amino acids. The CDR3 reads CASSSGVETQYF. CDR3 DNA: TGTGCCAGCAGCTCAGGGGTGGAGACCCAGTACTTC.

DNA of the CDR3: TGTGCCAGCAGCGTCAGCGGGAGCACAGATACGCAGTATTTT. It codes for CASSVSGSTDTQYF. The V call is TRBV9, the J call TRBJ2-3; possible D gene TRBD2, 6 bases. The CDR3 loop spans 14 amino acids. Germline CDR1 reads SGDLS; CDR2 reads YYNGEE. The V end lost 2 bases, the J end lost 0 bases, and 7 bases lay between the germline ends.

The DNA for the CDR3 is TGTGCCAGCAGCAAGGGGTCCACAGATACGCAGTATTTT. It is translated as CASSKGSTDTQYF. This rearrangement joins TRBV7-3 to TRBJ2-3, with D perhaps matching TRBD1 (5 bases). Germline V gene data show CDR1 as SGHTA and CDR2 as FQGTGA. The CDR3 contains 13 residues. V gave up 5 bases and J gave up 2 bases, with 8 bases separating them.

The chain combines TRBV11-2 with TRBJ1-2; 8 bases agree with TRBD1. V was pared by 4 bases and J by 5 bases, with 6 bases of the junction left unmatched. The germline V gene has CDR1 SGHAT and CDR2 FQNNGV. The CDR3 has 14 residues. CDR3 sequence reads: CASSSGQGLYGYTF. In nucleotides, the CDR3 is TGTGCCAGCAGCTCCGGACAGGGACTATATGGCTACACCTTC. Combining the CDR3 with reference TRBV11-2 and TRBJ1-2 gives the whole variable domain EAGVAQSPRYKIIEKRQSVAFWCNPISGHATLYWYQQILGQGPKLLIQFQNNGVVDDSQLPKDRFSAERLKGVDSTLKIQPAKLEDSAVYLCASSSGQGLYGYTFGSGTRLTVV.

The chain recombines TRBV27 with TRBJ2-6, with D uncertain. Germline-derived CDR1 and CDR2 are MNHEY and SMNVEV (reference sequence). The CDR3 is 14 residues long. V was shortened by 3 bases and J by 2 bases, with 5 bases between the two germline ends. The CDR3 sequence is CASSFQAGANVLTF. The CDR3 coding sequence is TGTGCCAGCAGTTTCCAGGCTGGGGCCAACGTCCTGACTTTC.

The chain employs TRBV19 and TRBJ1-1; TRBD1 agrees at 7 bases. The CDR3 length is 14 residues. Per germline, CDR1 LNHDA and CDR2 SQIVND (reference sequence). V lost 5 bases to trimming and J lost 4 bases; unmatched junction nucleotides: 7. The chain's CDR3 is CASSSRTGTTEAFF. In DNA form, the CDR3 reads TGTGCCAGTAGTTCGAGGACAGGCACCACTGAAGCTTTCTTT.

The J gene is TRBJ1-5, the V gene TRBV7-2; D unclear. Germline loops: CDR1 SGHTA, CDR2 FQGNSA. With 4 bases removed from V and 3 bases from J, the gap between germline ends came to 16 bases. The CDR3 is 16 amino acids. CDR3 nucleotide sequence: TGTGCCAGCAGCTCCTCCATGGGCAGGTACAATCAGCCCCAGCATTTT. Its protein product is CASSSSMGRYNQPQHF.